Shown below are 30 T cell receptor beta chains from a single sample sequenced in a study of response to subunit inactivated influenza vaccine. MiXCR, run by TCRdb on the RT-PCR reads, gives a single entry per CDR3 protein. The data show 600,000 to 700,000 distinct CDR3 sequences, roughly 15% seen once. Sequenced here: PBMCs from blood, sampled 14 to 15 days before vaccination. These receptors originate from a man aged 50-60 years who received an inactivated influenza vaccine.

The chain combines TRBV12-3 or TRBV12-4 with TRBJ1-2; 11 bases map to TRBD1. V lost 5 bases to trimming and J lost 5 bases; unmatched junction nucleotides: 7. The CDR3 totals 15 residues. CDR3 in DNA: TGTGCCAGCAGTGACACCGGGACAGGGGGATATGGCTACACCTTC. This translates into CASSDTGTGGYGYTF.

This clonotype occurred many times. Here the CDR3 reads CASSLVRGSSYEQYF. The DNA of the CDR3 is TGCGCCAGCAGCTTGGTTCGGGGGAGCTCCTACGAGCAGTACTTC. The rearrangement links TRBV5-1 to TRBJ2-7; possible D gene TRBD2, 6 bases. CDR1 SGHRS and CDR2 YFSETQ come from the germline V gene. This CDR3 is 15 amino acids long. Deletions cut 0 bases from V and 0 bases from J, with 10 bases between.

The J gene is TRBJ2-3, the V gene TRBV7-9, with TRBD1 as a possible D gene (5 bases). Germline lookup yields CDR1 SEHNR and CDR2 FQNEAQ (reference sequence). The CDR3 is 15 residues long. V gave up 7 bases and J gave up 3 bases, with 17 bases separating them. The CDR3 DNA reads as TGTGCCAGCACCCAAGGGGCAGTCAGTACAGATACGCAGTATTTT. Its translation is CASTQGAVSTDTQYF.

Many counts were recorded for this clonotype. The chain joins TRBV3-1 to TRBJ1-5, with D possibly TRBD1 on 5 matching bases. V was shortened by 3 bases and J by 9 bases, with 6 bases between the two germline ends. This CDR3 region has 11 residues. Germline CDR1 is LGHDT and CDR2 is YNNKEL (reference sequence). The CDR3 loop reads CASSQGGPQHF. In DNA form, the CDR3 reads TGTGCCAGCAGCCAGGGGGGGCCCCAGCATTTT.

The chain is built from TRBV5-1 and TRBJ2-2; 13 bases line up with TRBD2. This CDR3 has 17 residues. Per germline, CDR1 SGHRS and CDR2 YFSETQ. Germline trimming cut 3 bases from V and 1 base from J; bases unmatched to any gene: 3. The CDR3 DNA sequence: TGCGCCAGCAGCTCTGGGACTAGCGGGAAGAACACCGGGGAGCTGTTTTTT. It yields the protein CASSSGTSGKNTGELFF.

This chain uses TRBV4-3 with TRBJ1-4; 7 bases map to TRBD1. Germline V CDR1 and CDR2: LGHNA, YSLEER. The CDR3 spans 16 residues. After removal of 1 base from V and 8 bases from J, the junction contained 10 bases not matched to a gene. As DNA, the CDR3 is TGCGCCAGCAGCCAAGGGGCCGGGACAGCTAGCGAAAAACTGTTTTTT. Translation gives CASSQGAGTASEKLFF.

A few counts support this clonotype. The chain recombines TRBV6-2 or TRBV6-3 with TRBJ2-5, with D possibly being TRBD2 (7 bases). CDR3 size: 12 residues. Trimming cost V 11 bases and J 9 bases, with 19 bases left between them. Germline CDR1 and CDR2: MNHEY and SVGEGT. Here the CDR3 reads CASRADGGPQYF. The CDR3 nucleotides read TGTGCCTCAAGAGCGGACGGGGGGCCCCAGTACTTC.

Many counts were recorded for this clonotype. This chain connects TRBV5-5 to TRBJ2-7, with 10 bases matching TRBD2. J lost 2 bases, V lost 0 bases, and 5 bases had no gene match. The CDR3 is made up of 16 amino acids. Germline CDR1 SGHKS, CDR2 YYEKEE (reference sequence). CDR3 DNA sequence: TGTGCCAGCAGCTTGGAACCTAGCGGGAGAACCTACGAGCAGTACTTC. Translation: CASSLEPSGRTYEQYF. Drawing the rest from reference TRBV5-5 and TRBJ2-7, the complete variable domain is DAGVTQSPTHLIKTRGQQVTLRCSPISGHKSVSWYQQVLGQGPQFIFQYYEKEERGRGNFPDRFSARQFPNYSSELNVNALLLGDSALYLCASSLEPSGRTYEQYFGPGTRLTVT.

This chain uses TRBV27 with TRBJ1-1; D not certain. The ends were cut back, 6 bases at V and 0 bases at J, with 8 bases in the middle. CDR3 length: 13 amino acids. Germline CDR1 reads MNHEY; CDR2 reads SMNVEV (reference sequence). CDR3 amino acids: CASRVKMNTEAFF. Written as DNA, the CDR3 is TGTGCCAGCAGAGTGAAGATGAACACTGAAGCTTTCTTT.

This clonotype showed up just a few times. The J gene is TRBJ2-1, the V gene TRBV12-3 or TRBV12-4, with D unresolved. The CDR3 runs 15 residues. V dropped 6 bases and J dropped 0 bases, with 12 bases sitting between them. The CDR3 spells CASSPTLSSYNEQFF. The CDR3 DNA follows: TGTGCCAGCAGCCCGACCCTAAGCTCCTACAATGAGCAGTTCTTC.

The chain is built from TRBV20-1 and TRBJ1-5; D might be TRBD1 (6 bases). This CDR3 is 15 amino acids long. Germline values: CDR1 DFQATT, CDR2 SNEGSKA (reference sequence). The CDR3 sequence is CSTHGGPVGNQPQHF. In DNA form, the CDR3 reads TGCAGCACCCATGGGGGCCCGGTGGGCAATCAGCCCCAGCATTTT.

The V and J genes are TRBV11-1 and TRBJ2-1; TRBD1 matches 8 bases. The CDR3 spans 14 residues. Germline lookup yields CDR1 SGHAT and CDR2 FQDESV (reference sequence). J lost 8 bases, V lost 5 bases, and 8 bases had no gene match. The CDR3 DNA is TGTGCCAGCAGCAAAGGGACAGGTCGGGATGAGCAGTTCTTC. Protein: CASSKGTGRDEQFF.

V gene TRBV5-5 combines with J gene TRBJ1-5; tentatively, D is TRBD1 (6 bases). Germline CDR1 is SGHKS and CDR2 is YYEKEE (reference sequence). The CDR3 has 16 amino acids. V lost 3 bases and J 0 bases, leaving 13 bases between the germline ends. The CDR3 DNA reads TGTGCCAGCAGCTGGGGGGCAGGGAATAGCAATCAGCCCCAGCATTTT. Protein product: CASSWGAGNSNQPQHF.

V and J are TRBV5-1 and TRBJ2-4; 10 positions agree with TRBD2. Germline CDR1 reads SGHRS; CDR2 reads YFSETQ. V shed 0 bases, J shed 6 bases, and the junction held 6 bases outside the gene matches. This CDR3 contains 16 residues. CDR3 loop: CASSLVSSGGANIQYF. CDR3 sequence (DNA): TGCGCCAGCAGCTTGGTTTCCAGCGGGGGGGCAAACATTCAGTACTTC.

V usage is TRBV24-1 and J usage is TRBJ2-5; 11 positions match TRBD1. CDR3 length equals 15 residues. The J segment lost 3 bases and the V segment lost 6 bases, leaving 5 bases of the junction unmatched. Looked up from germline, CDR1 is KGHDR and CDR2 is SFDVKD. The CDR3 coding sequence is TGTGCCACCAGTCACCGGGACAGGGGGAAAGAGACCCAGTACTTC. Its translation is CATSHRDRGKETQYF.

This clonotype was recorded a few times. Here the CDR3 DNA reads TGTGCCAGCAGCCCGATGGCGTTCGTCCCCTACGAGCAGTACTTC. Protein product: CASSPMAFVPYEQYF. The chain is built from TRBV7-2 and TRBJ2-7; D uncertain. The germline V gene encodes CDR1 SGHTA and CDR2 FQGNSA. The CDR3 runs 15 residues. Trimming pared 5 bases from V and 2 bases from J, leaving 16 bases between.

This clonotype was counted between two and nine times. V gene TRBV20-1 combines with J gene TRBJ2-1; D assignment may be TRBD1 or TRBD2 (5 bases each). V was clipped by 3 bases and J by 5 bases, with 14 bases between them. CDR1 and CDR2 (germline): DFQATT, SNEGSKA (reference sequence). The CDR3 is 14 residues long. The CDR3 spells CSASLSWGNNEQFF. The CDR3 DNA reads TGCAGTGCTAGTTTGTCCTGGGGGAACAATGAGCAGTTCTTC.

This clonotype was detected ten times or more. This chain connects TRBV2 to TRBJ2-7; D unclear. With 8 bases removed from V and 2 bases from J, the gap between germline ends came to 7 bases. In germline, CDR1 is SNHLY, CDR2 FYNNEI. The CDR3 has 11 amino acids. In DNA form, the CDR3 reads TGTGCCAGCCGTCTAACCTACGAGCAGTACTTC. This translates into CASRLTYEQYF. Supplemented by reference TRBV2 and TRBJ2-7, the full variable domain reads EPEVTQTPSHQVTQMGQEVILRCVPISNHLYFYWYRQILGQKVEFLVSFYNNEISEKSEIFDDQFSVERPDGSNFTLKIRSTKLEDSAMYFCASRLTYEQYFGPGTRLTVT.

This clonotype has only a few counts. The genes are TRBV28 and TRBJ2-5, with D unresolved. The CDR3 spans 14 residues. The V gene's germline CDR1 is MDHEN and CDR2 SYDVKM. The V and J ends lost 5 bases and 5 bases respectively, with 15 bases between them. CDR3 amino acids: CASSLATTPETQYF. CDR3 in DNA: TGTGCCAGCAGTCTGGCGACAACCCCCGAGACCCAGTACTTC.

This clonotype occurred many times. The chain recombines TRBV15 with TRBJ2-7; a weak D match, TRBD1 (6 bases). V was trimmed by 1 base and J by 4 bases, leaving 11 bases between them. The CDR3 extends over 14 amino acids. Germline V gives CDR1 LNHNV, CDR2 YYDKDF (reference sequence). The CDR3 region has the DNA TGTGCCACCAGCAGAGCTGGCAGGGGTTACGAGCAGTACTTC. Amino acids: CATSRAGRGYEQYF.

This clonotype has just a few counts. The chain employs TRBV11-2 and TRBJ2-3, with a weak D call TRBD2 (6 bases). Deletions cut 2 bases from V and 0 bases from J, with 24 bases between. The CDR3 length is 20 residues. The germline CDR1 and CDR2 sequences are SGHAT and FQNNGV. For the CDR3, the DNA is TGTGCCAGCAGCTTAAGATTCAAGCGGGTATTTGTTACTAGCACAGATACGCAGTATTTT. Its protein product is CASSLRFKRVFVTSTDTQYF. The entire variable domain, with the rest obtained from reference TRBV11-2 and TRBJ2-3, is as follows: EAGVAQSPRYKIIEKRQSVAFWCNPISGHATLYWYQQILGQGPKLLIQFQNNGVVDDSQLPKDRFSAERLKGVDSTLKIQPAKLEDSAVYLCASSLRFKRVFVTSTDTQYFGPGTRLTVL.

CDR3 residues: CSATTGADQPQHF. The DNA for the CDR3 is TGCAGTGCTACTACAGGGGCTGATCAGCCCCAGCATTTT. The gene calls are TRBV20-1 and TRBJ1-5; 7 bases match TRBD1. The CDR3 extends over 13 amino acids. V dropped 4 bases and J dropped 5; count of bases not matched to a gene: 5. Germline V gives CDR1 DFQATT, CDR2 SNEGSKA (reference sequence).

The chain combines TRBV6-2 or TRBV6-3 with TRBJ1-2; TRBD1 agrees at 7 bases. CDR3 size: 15 residues. The V segment lost 0 bases and the J segment 4 bases; nucleotides outside the gene matches: 5. Germline V gene sequence: CDR1 MNHEY, CDR2 SVGEGT. The CDR3 reads CASSYSWSGGYGYTF. The CDR3 DNA sequence: TGTGCCAGCAGTTACTCATGGTCAGGGGGCTATGGCTACACCTTC.

This clonotype was seen repeatedly, ten times or more. This chain connects TRBV10-3 to TRBJ2-7; D assignment may be TRBD1 or TRBD2 (5 bases each). The CDR3 contains 15 residues. Germline loops: CDR1 ENHRY, CDR2 SYGVKD. V dropped 2 bases and J dropped 7 bases, with 18 bases sitting between them. CDR3 loop: CAISEGDQYADEQYF. The CDR3 DNA reads as TGTGCCATCAGTGAGGGGGACCAATATGCTGATGAGCAGTACTTC.

The rearrangement links TRBV11-3 to TRBJ2-1, with 14 bases identical to TRBD2. The CDR3 totals 18 residues. Germline V lookup: CDR1 SGHNT, CDR2 YENEEA. Trimming at V came to 6 bases and at J to 5 bases, leaving 12 bases not matched to a gene. The CDR3 region has the DNA TGTGCCAGCAGGACGACTAGCGGGAGGGCCCCCTCACACAATGAGCAGTTCTTC. Amino acid sequence: CASRTTSGRAPSHNEQFF.

The sample holds one count of this clonotype. The rearrangement uses TRBV4-3 and TRBJ2-5; the match to TRBD1 covers 7 bases. CDR1 is LGHNA, CDR2 YSLEER, per germline. This CDR3 has 15 residues. V trimming: 3 bases; J trimming: 3 bases; junction bases outside the gene matches: 7. CDR3 nucleotide sequence: TGCGCCAGCAGCCAGGAAGACAGGGTCGAAGAGACCCAGTACTTC. Its protein product is CASSQEDRVEETQYF.

This clonotype appeared a few times. CDR3 sequence: CASSFFGGTEAFF. CDR3 coding DNA: TGTGCCAGCAGTTTTTTTGGGGGCACTGAAGCTTTCTTT. This chain links TRBV12-3 or TRBV12-4 with TRBJ1-1, with D perhaps matching TRBD1 (5 bases). With 3 bases removed from V and 4 bases from J, the gap between germline ends came to 9 bases. The CDR3 consists of 13 residues.

This clonotype was counted many times. J is TRBJ2-2 and V is TRBV12-3 or TRBV12-4; 10 bases are shared with TRBD2. The CDR3 covers 15 residues. Trimming cost V 5 bases and J 0 bases; bases outside gene matches: 0. The CDR3 loop is CASSTSGTNTGELFF. CDR3 nucleotide sequence: TGTGCCAGCAGTACTAGCGGGACGAACACCGGGGAGCTGTTTTTT.

This clonotype was picked up many times. The chain uses TRBV30 and TRBJ2-3; D is unclear. The CDR3 runs to 13 residues. The germline gives CDR1 GTSNPN, CDR2 SVGIG (reference sequence). The V end lost 1 base, the J end lost 3 bases, and 8 bases lay between the germline ends. CDR3: CAWSAKGTDTQYF. CDR3 nucleotides: TGTGCCTGGAGTGCGAAGGGTACAGATACGCAGTATTTT.

This chain uses TRBV10-3 with TRBJ1-2; 9 bases are a match to TRBD1. J gave up 4 bases and V 4 bases, and 4 bases lay outside the gene matches. The CDR3 has 14 residues. Per the germline V gene, CDR1 is ENHRY and CDR2 is SYGVKD. CDR3 region: CAISAGQGLYGYTF. As DNA, the CDR3 is TGTGCCATCAGTGCTGGACAGGGGCTCTATGGCTACACCTTC.